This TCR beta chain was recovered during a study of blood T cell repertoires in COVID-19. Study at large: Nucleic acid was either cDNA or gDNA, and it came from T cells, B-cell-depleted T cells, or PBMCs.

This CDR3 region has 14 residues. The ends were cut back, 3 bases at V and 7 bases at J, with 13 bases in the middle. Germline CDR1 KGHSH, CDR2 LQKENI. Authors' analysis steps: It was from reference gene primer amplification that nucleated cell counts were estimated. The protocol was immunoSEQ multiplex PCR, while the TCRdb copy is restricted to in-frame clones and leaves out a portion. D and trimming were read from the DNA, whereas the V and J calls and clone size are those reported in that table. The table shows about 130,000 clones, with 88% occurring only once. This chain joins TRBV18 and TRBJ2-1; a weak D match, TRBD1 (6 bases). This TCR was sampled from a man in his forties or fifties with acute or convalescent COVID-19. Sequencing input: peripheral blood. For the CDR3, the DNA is TGTGCCAGCTCACCGGCGACAGGCGGGAATGAGCAGTTCTTC. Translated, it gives CASSPATGGNEQFF.